The 14 T cell receptor beta chains given below trace back to one sample, sequenced in a study of early T cells in non-severe SARS-CoV-2 infection. TCRdb analysed the 5' RACE reads with MiXCR anew, one entry per CDR3 protein. The sample yields 69,000 or so distinct CDR3 sequences, approximately 9.5% seen once. Specimen: whole blood. Source of these receptors: an adult who was a healthcare worker with PCR-confirmed SARS-CoV-2 infection or an uninfected control (not recorded which).

A few counts support this clonotype. This chain uses TRBV7-2 with TRBJ2-5, with 8 positions matching TRBD2. Germline lookup yields CDR1 SGHTA and CDR2 FQGNSA. V lost 10 bases to trimming and J lost 5 bases; unmatched junction nucleotides: 9. The CDR3 covers 13 residues. The CDR3 loop reads CATGAGARETQYF. CDR3 nucleotide sequence: TGTGCCACTGGAGCGGGAGCGCGGGAGACCCAGTACTTC.

There are many counts of this clonotype. The chain recombines TRBV27 with TRBJ2-3, with D unresolved. Trimming pared 0 bases from V and 2 bases from J, leaving 6 bases between. Germline lookup yields CDR1 MNHEY and CDR2 SMNVEV (reference sequence). This CDR3 contains 14 residues. CDR3 in amino acids: CASSLSPNTDTQYF. The DNA for the CDR3 is TGTGCCAGCAGTTTATCCCCAAACACAGATACGCAGTATTTT.

This clonotype was counted between two and nine times. V usage is TRBV14 and J usage is TRBJ2-1; TRBD2 matches 10 bases. CDR1 SGHDN and CDR2 FVKESK come from the germline V gene. CDR3 length equals 17 residues. Trimming cost V 0 bases and J 6 bases; bases outside gene matches: 8. The CDR3 is CASSQERLQRGGNEQFF. DNA of the CDR3: TGTGCCAGCAGCCAAGAACGATTACAGCGGGGGGGCAATGAGCAGTTCTTC.

This clonotype was seen many times. This chain connects TRBV29-1 to TRBJ2-1; TRBD2 matches 11 bases. Germline assignment: CDR1 SQVTM and CDR2 ANQGSEA. The ends lost 5 bases at V and 8 bases at J; junction bases unmatched: 11. This CDR3 spans 15 amino acids. The CDR3 reads CSVCPTSGRGDEQFF. DNA of the CDR3: TGCAGCGTTTGTCCTACTAGCGGGAGAGGGGATGAGCAGTTCTTC.

This clonotype showed up many times. This chain links TRBV7-2 with TRBJ2-1, with D possibly TRBD1 on 6 matching bases. Trimming took off 5 bases at V and 5 bases at J, with 19 bases between the two ends. This CDR3 region has 16 residues. CDR1 SGHTA and CDR2 FQGNSA come from the germline V gene. The CDR3: CASSPYGGGFDNEQFF. The CDR3 DNA reads TGTGCCAGCAGCCCTTACGGTGGGGGCTTTGACAATGAGCAGTTCTTC.

Only a few counts were recorded for this clonotype. The J gene is TRBJ2-7, the V gene TRBV4-2, with 9 bases lining up with TRBD1. J was trimmed by 4 bases and V by 4 bases; bases with no gene match: 8. The germline V gene has CDR1 LGHNA and CDR2 YNFKEQ. This CDR3 comprises 15 residues. In DNA form, the CDR3 reads TGTGCCAGCAGCCTCCAGTGGGACAGGGATTACGAGCAGTACTTC. It is translated as CASSLQWDRDYEQYF.

This clonotype showed up just a few times. The rearrangement joins TRBV9 to TRBJ2-1, with 7 bases that match TRBD2. Germline CDR1 reads SGDLS; CDR2 reads YYNGEE. CDR3 size: 15 residues. After removal of 0 bases from V and 7 bases from J, the junction contained 7 bases not matched to a gene. The CDR3 region is CASSVVAGAGNEQFF. DNA for the CDR3: TGTGCCAGCAGCGTAGTTGCGGGAGCGGGGAATGAGCAGTTCTTC.

The genes are TRBV29-1 and TRBJ2-2; D is undetermined. V lost 6 bases, J lost 5 bases, and 10 bases lay in between. The CDR3 loop spans 12 amino acids. Germline V lookup: CDR1 SQVTM, CDR2 ANQGSEA. CDR3 DNA: TGCAGCGTCTACGGCGAGACCGGGGAGCTGTTTTTT. Amino acids: CSVYGETGELFF.

This rearrangement joins TRBV3-1 to TRBJ2-7; TRBD1 matches at 9 bases. Germline-derived CDR1 and CDR2 are LGHDT and YNNKEL (reference sequence). Trimming cost V 4 bases and J 6 bases; bases outside gene matches: 10. This CDR3 is 15 amino acids long. The CDR3 DNA follows: TGTGCCAGCAGCCCCCGAGGACAGGGGATTGGCGAGCAGTACTTC. This encodes CASSPRGQGIGEQYF.

This clonotype was seen repeatedly, ten times or more. This rearrangement joins TRBV30 to TRBJ2-1; D is undetermined. The CDR3 consists of 13 residues. V lost 3 bases and J 0 bases, leaving 6 bases between the germline ends. Germline values: CDR1 GTSNPN, CDR2 SVGIG (reference sequence). CDR3 amino acids: CAWSSNSYNEQFF. CDR3 coding DNA: TGTGCCTGGAGCTCTAACTCCTACAATGAGCAGTTCTTC.

The table lists this clonotype with a few counts. The chain couples TRBV21-1 to TRBJ2-7; the table's D call, TRBD1, has no DNA check behind it. TRBV21-1 is tagged as a pseudogene. The CDR3 is made up of 12 amino acids. CDR3 DNA sequence: TGTGCCAACTACCTGGACACCTACGAGCAGTACTTC. This gives the protein CANYLDTYEQYF.

About this clonotype: Since a much larger clone is just one base distant, this may be a read error. The V and J genes are TRBV6-1 and TRBJ1-2; 7 bases agree with TRBD1. In germline, CDR1 is MNHNS, CDR2 SASEGT. V was pared by 5 bases and J by 4 bases, with 16 bases of the junction left unmatched. The CDR3 is 17 residues long. The CDR3 reads CASSWLGQVGFSYGYTF. The CDR3 region has the DNA TGTGCCAGCAGTTGGTTAGGACAGGTCGGATTTAGCTATGGCTACACCTTC.

This clonotype has just a few counts. The V gene is TRBV20-1, the J gene TRBJ2-6; D unclear. Germline V gene lookup returns CDR1 DFQATT and CDR2 SNEGSKA (reference sequence). This CDR3 has 15 residues. Trimming removed 0 bases from V and 0 bases from J, with 6 bases in between. For the CDR3, the DNA is TGCAGTGCTAGAGATCTGAACTCTGGGGCCAACGTCCTGACTTTC. Residues: CSARDLNSGANVLTF.

This clonotype was counted many times. The chain couples TRBV20-1 to TRBJ1-3; the match to TRBD1 covers 7 bases. This CDR3 spans 14 amino acids. Germline values: CDR1 DFQATT, CDR2 SNEGSKA (reference sequence). The V gene end was trimmed by 2 bases and the J gene end by 3 bases; junction bases not matched to a gene: 4. CDR3 DNA: TGCAGTGCTAGACCTCACAGGGGTGGAAACACCATATATTTT. Protein product: CSARPHRGGNTIYF.